A selection of T cell receptor beta chains follows, all from one sample in a study of shared clonotypes between healthy human individuals. TCRdb keeps only in-frame clones here, not all; method: immunoSEQ multiplex PCR. Here the sample spans some 530,000 clones, over 70% being singletons. The sample taken for sequencing was PBMCs. The source of these receptors is a middle-aged woman in good health. Some clones in this sample may be carry-over from other donors' samples. Both conserved end residues are part of each CDR3. Each record gives: V gene, CDR3 length, D gene, CDR3 protein. A D gene is named only where the DNA matches it firmly.

TRBV6-5	15	NA	CASSYGASSYNEQFF
TRBV25-1	15	NA	CASSEWVRTANEQFF
TRBV10-3	16	NA	CAISDLAQANTGELFF
TRBV18	16	NA	CASSPFTATTNEKPVF
TRBV2	14	NA	CASSLTVISYEQYF
TRBV19	16	TRBD1	CASTPSLDRENTEAFF
TRBV5-1	14	TRBD2	CASSPGTSGYEQYF
TRBV30	16	TRBD2	CAWTRLAGGPGETQYF
TRBV29-1	14	TRBD2	CSVASGIGTDTQYF
TRBV5-1	13	NA	CASSLAVGVEQFF
TRBV5-6	16	NA	CASSFPSSASTYEQYF
TRBV7-8	16	NA	CASSLIGVAGANVLTF
TRBV28	11	NA	CASSLSEGQLF
TRBV18	15	TRBD2	CASSQPLAGAYEQYF
TRBV30	14	TRBD2	CAWSTASGNYEQYF
TRBV2	15	NA	CASSAGGGLTYEQYF
TRBV19	14	NA	CASRLHNSNQPQHF
TRBV19	15	NA	CASSIVTGLGTEAFF
TRBV5-1	17	TRBD2	CASSLELGGLAGNEQFF
TRBV7-2	14	NA	CASSLGGSQETQYF
TRBV5-4	16	TRBD2	CASSQDPLAAYNEQFF
TRBV4-1	15	TRBD2	CASSRETSGIFEQYF
TRBV7-9	15	TRBD1	CASSPPRQGRNEQYF
TRBV28	15	NA	CASSLQGYMNTEAFF
TRBV10-3	14	TRBD1	CAISDGQGNTEAFF
TRBV4-2	14	NA	CASSPVAVPNEQYF
TRBV29-1	15	NA	CSVEAGRGTGNTIYF
TRBV6-1	14	NA	CATQPGGTYQPQHF
TRBV29-1	14	NA	CSADRASQRETQYF
TRBV27	18	TRBD2	CASSLRLAGGSPYNEQFF
TRBV30	15	TRBD2	CAWRGRGGGSYEQYF
TRBV5-1	16	NA	CASSPGSDSGANVLTF
TRBV6-1	15	TRBD1	CASSVNQQGAGGYTF
TRBV9	14	NA	CASSVQSQGPGYTF
TRBV5-4	15	TRBD1	CASSRGQGTGNTIYF
TRBV7-6	16	TRBD1	CASSLVGRGQGSEQYF
TRBV5-1	15	TRBD2	CASSFTSGRADEQFF
TRBV27	14	NA	CASSPYTSEYEQYF
TRBV6-5	14	NA	CASSYPEMNTEAFF
TRBV5-1	17	NA	CASSPIALRGSAREQYF
TRBV9	16	NA	CASSRAWGSGSYEQYF
TRBV5-1	14	NA	CASSPMGASGEQYF
TRBV13	14	NA	CASTVRTGRYEQYF
TRBV11-2	15	NA	CASSFGGGSLYEQYF
TRBV6-6	14	NA	CASTIQQGAGELFF
TRBV5-1	11	NA	CASSSYDEQFF
TRBV7-2	15	TRBD1	CASSPQGVLNTEAFF
TRBV5-6	14	NA	CASSQTANNSPLHF
TRBV2	11	NA	CASRQYTEAFF
TRBV10-3	14	NA	CAISEFEDSGELFF
TRBV5-6	15	TRBD1	CASSPRQGINQPQHF
TRBV4-3	15	NA	CASSQDGAVYNEQFF
TRBV20-1	11	TRBD1	CSPGTDNEQFF
TRBV7-9	16	NA	CASSLLAGESYNEQFF
TRBV7-9	17	NA	CASVTNPPGRANYGYTF
TRBV6-5	15	NA	CASSLTGHPYNEQFF
TRBV15	13	NA	CATSPNTVYEQYF
TRBV11-1	13	TRBD2	CASSLGGLDTQYF
TRBV28	13	NA	CASSLGGPDGYTF